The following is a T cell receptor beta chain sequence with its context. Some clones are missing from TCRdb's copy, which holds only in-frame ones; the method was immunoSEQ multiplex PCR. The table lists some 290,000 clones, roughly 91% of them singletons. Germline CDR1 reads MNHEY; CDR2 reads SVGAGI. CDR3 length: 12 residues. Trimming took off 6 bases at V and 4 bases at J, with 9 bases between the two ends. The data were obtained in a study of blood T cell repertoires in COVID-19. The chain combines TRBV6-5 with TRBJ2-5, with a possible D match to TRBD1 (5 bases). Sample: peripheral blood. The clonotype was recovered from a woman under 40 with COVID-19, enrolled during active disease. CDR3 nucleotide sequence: TGTGCCAGCAGGCAGGGCGCAGAGACCCAGTACTTC. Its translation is CASRQGAETQYF.